A single sample gave rise to the 17 T cell receptor beta chains below, sequenced in a study of graft-versus-host responses after intestinal transplantation. Produced via immunoSEQ multiplex PCR; TCRdb's table is partial and in-frame only. This sample has about 5,200 clones; around three quarters occur once, and the top ten carry about 13%. Graft tissue processing released intraepithelial and lamina propria lymphocytes. This sample comprised ileum tissue, obtained roughly 250 days after intestinal transplant. The receptor set was obtained from a human patient who received an intestinal transplant, so some T cells may come from the graft donor.

The CDR3 nucleotides read TGCGCCAGCAGCTCGGGGACAGGGGGAGAGGACACGCAGTATTTT. Translating gives CASSSGTGGEDTQYF. The rearrangement links TRBV5-1 to TRBJ2-3, with 11 bases fitting TRBD1. After removal of 3 bases from V and 9 bases from J, the junction contained 9 bases not matched to a gene. This CDR3 region has 15 residues. Germline V gene lookup returns CDR1 SGHRS and CDR2 YFSETQ.

V usage is TRBV5-1 and J usage is TRBJ1-6; D is possibly TRBD1 (6 bases). The CDR3 extends over 18 amino acids. The V end was cut by 3 bases, the J end by 3 bases, with 19 bases between. Germline V gene data show CDR1 as SGHRS and CDR2 as YFSETQ. As DNA, the CDR3 is TGCGCCAGCAGCTCGAGGACAGTCTCAATAGACTATAATTCACCCCTCCACTTT. It specifies CASSSRTVSIDYNSPLHF.

The chain is built from TRBV6-1 and TRBJ2-5; 7 bases line up with TRBD2. Trimming at V came to 0 bases and at J to 5 bases, leaving 9 bases not matched to a gene. Germline CDR1 is MNHNS and CDR2 is SASEGT. The CDR3 spans 16 residues. The CDR3 DNA reads TGTGCCAGCAGTGAAGCGACTAGCAGGAGGTGGGAGACCCAGTACTTC. Protein sequence: CASSEATSRRWETQYF.

This clone was detected only a few times. V usage is TRBV30 and J usage is TRBJ2-1, with TRBD2 identical over 7 bases. CDR1 and CDR2 (germline): GTSNPN, SVGIG (reference sequence). This CDR3 contains 14 residues. V lost 2 bases and J lost 5; bases outside the gene matches: 6. CDR3 loop: CAWSRLAANNEQFF. The CDR3 DNA reads TGTGCCTGGAGTCGGCTAGCGGCAAACAATGAGCAGTTCTTC.

The chain is built from TRBV19 and TRBJ1-2; no reliable D call. V was clipped by 3 bases and J by 2 bases, with 7 bases between them. CDR1 is LNHDA, CDR2 SQIVND, per germline (reference sequence). CDR3 length: 13 residues. CDR3 coding DNA: TGTGCCAGTAGTATTCCCAGAAACTATGGCTACACCTTC. It encodes CASSIPRNYGYTF.

The rearrangement links TRBV5-6 to TRBJ2-1; 12 nucleotides line up with TRBD2. Trimming took 0 bases from V and 2 from J; bases not matched to a gene: 6. This CDR3 contains 18 residues. Germline CDR1 reads SGHDT; CDR2 reads YYEEEE. The CDR3 nucleotides are TGTGCCAGCAGCTTGGCTAGCGGGGGGGCCATCCCCTACAATGAGCAGTTCTTC. It encodes CASSLASGGAIPYNEQFF.

The rearrangement links TRBV5-1 to TRBJ1-6; 10 bases line up with TRBD1. The length of the CDR3 is 18 residues. J gave up 7 bases and V 4 bases, and 14 bases lay outside the gene matches. Germline V gene data show CDR1 as SGHRS and CDR2 as YFSETQ. The CDR3 nucleotides are TGCGCCAGCAGCCGGGGACAGGGGTCTCCCTCTAGGAATTCACCCCTCCACTTT. It specifies CASSRGQGSPSRNSPLHF.

This rearrangement joins TRBV29-1 to TRBJ2-7; D is perhaps TRBD1 (6 bases). Germline-derived CDR1 and CDR2 are SQVTM and ANQGSEA. The V and J ends lost 4 bases and 5 bases respectively, with 9 bases between them. This CDR3 is 11 amino acids long. In DNA, the CDR3 is TGCAGCGTTGGAAGGGGGAACGAGCAGTACTTC. Translated: CSVGRGNEQYF.

The chain has TRBV29-1 and TRBJ2-1; 14 bases match TRBD2. Germline assignment: CDR1 SQVTM and CDR2 ANQGSEA. V was clipped by 7 bases and J by 8 bases; unmatched bases: 7. The CDR3 consists of 14 residues. Here the CDR3 DNA reads TGCAGCGCCGAGGGACTAGCGGGAGTTTATGAGCAGTTCTTC. It specifies CSAEGLAGVYEQFF.

V usage is TRBV5-1 and J usage is TRBJ2-2; the match to TRBD2 covers 7 bases. From germline, CDR1 is SGHRS and CDR2 YFSETQ. The CDR3 consists of 15 residues. V was clipped by 3 bases and J by 6 bases; unmatched bases: 8. The CDR3 spells CASSWEPAGAGELFF. The CDR3, as DNA: TGCGCCAGCAGCTGGGAACCGGCGGGAGCCGGGGAGCTGTTTTTT.

This chain links TRBV6-4 with TRBJ2-3, with 7 bases aligning to TRBD1. Per germline, CDR1 MRHNA and CDR2 SNTAGT. This CDR3 spans 14 amino acids. V was clipped by 3 bases and J by 4 bases; unmatched bases: 4. The CDR3 region is CASSEGQGADTQYF. The CDR3, as DNA: TGTGCCAGCAGTGAAGGCCAGGGGGCAGATACGCAGTATTTT.

This clone appeared once. The genes are TRBV6-4 and TRBJ2-2; a possible D gene is TRBD1 (6 bases). CDR1 and CDR2 (germline): MRHNA, SNTAGT. This CDR3 contains 16 residues. Trimming removed 0 bases from V and 3 bases from J, with 11 bases in between. In DNA form, the CDR3 reads TGTGCCAGCAGTGACTCCAGGGGAACGGACACCGGGGAGCTGTTTTTT. As protein: CASSDSRGTDTGELFF.

The chain employs TRBV6-1 and TRBJ2-3; 8 nucleotides match TRBD2. The CDR3 runs 16 residues. The germline V gene encodes CDR1 MNHNS and CDR2 SASEGT. V shed 2 bases and J 4 bases; nucleotides not matched to a gene: 8. CDR3 protein: CASSERGGAGSDTQYF. CDR3 DNA: TGTGCCAGCAGTGAACGGGGGGGGGCGGGTTCAGATACGCAGTATTTT.

This clone has a handful of counts. This chain links TRBV5-1 with TRBJ2-1, with D perhaps TRBD1 (6 bases). The CDR3 is 12 residues long. The V end lost 3 bases, the J end lost 7 bases, and 8 bases lay between the germline ends. CDR1 and CDR2 from the germline V gene are SGHRS and YFSETQ. The CDR3 bases are TGCGCCAGCAGCTATCAGGGGAATGAGCAGTTCTTC. It translates to CASSYQGNEQFF. The full variable domain, completed using reference TRBV5-1 and TRBJ2-1, is KAGVTQTPRYLIKTRGQQVTLSCSPISGHRSVSWYQQTPGQGLQFLFEYFSETQRNKGNFPGRFSGRQFSNSRSEMNVSTLELGDSALYLCASSYQGNEQFFGPGTRLTVL.

This clone appeared a single time. V and J are TRBV6-1 and TRBJ1-2, with 9 nucleotides matching TRBD1. Germline-derived CDR1 and CDR2 are MNHNS and SASEGT. With 6 bases clipped from V and 4 bases from J, the junction kept 3 bases outside the gene matches. The CDR3 extends over 13 amino acids. CDR3 nucleotide sequence: TGTGCCAGCAGACAGGGGGCAGGCTATGGCTACACCTTC. Translated, it gives CASRQGAGYGYTF.

The chain joins TRBV25-1 to TRBJ1-1; weak D call: TRBD1 (5 bases). Germline assignment: CDR1 MGHDK and CDR2 SYGVNS. This CDR3 is 15 amino acids long. Trimming cost V 5 bases and J 0 bases, with 13 bases left between them. DNA of the CDR3: TGTGCCAGCAGTCCAAAGGGACTCTTGAACACTGAAGCTTTCTTT. This encodes CASSPKGLLNTEAFF.

V is TRBV5-4 and J is TRBJ2-3, with TRBD2 identical over 12 bases. The CDR3 runs to 17 residues. Per germline, CDR1 SGHNT and CDR2 YYREEE (reference sequence). The trim removed 1 base at V and 5 bases at J, leaving 8 bases unmatched. The CDR3 here is CASSLHLAGGQGDTQYF. The CDR3 DNA reads TGTGCCAGCAGCTTGCACCTAGCGGGGGGGCAGGGAGATACGCAGTATTTT.